This T cell receptor (beta chain) emerged from a study of blood T cell repertoires in COVID-19. Repertoires were generated with immunoSEQ multiplex PCR, while TCRdb's copy carries only in-frame clones and drops some. The profile shows 250,000 to 400,000 clones, almost 90% of them singletons. The specimen was peripheral blood. This clonotype was sampled from a woman aged 25 to 39 with COVID-19, enrolled during active disease.

The CDR3 DNA is TGTGCCAGCAGCGGTAGTATAGGGGCTGGCTACACCTTC. Translation: CASSGSIGAGYTF. The chain has TRBV6-4 and TRBJ1-2; perhaps TRBD1 as D (5 bases). Per germline, CDR1 MRHNA and CDR2 SNTAGT. Trimming removed 6 bases from V and 7 bases from J, with 15 bases in between. The CDR3 runs to 13 residues.